The 6 T cell receptor beta chains listed next were all sequenced from one sample in a study of cytomegalovirus exposure and HLA in healthy donors. The assay was immunoSEQ multiplex PCR, and TCRdb's table has in-frame clones only and misses some. Of fewer than 250,000 clones in the sample, around nine tenths were seen once. The sequenced sample consisted of PBMCs. The receptors were sampled from a man aged 18 to 30 in good health and CMV-seronegative.

The rearrangement uses TRBV5-6 and TRBJ2-1; 7 bases are shared with TRBD2. Germline V CDR1 and CDR2: SGHDT, YYEEEE. The V segment lost 2 bases and the J segment 4 bases; nucleotides outside the gene matches: 3. CDR3 length equals 14 residues. CDR3 residues: CASSLSGGYNEQFF. CDR3 coding DNA: TGTGCCAGCAGCTTATCGGGAGGATACAATGAGCAGTTCTTC. Drawing the rest from reference TRBV5-6 and TRBJ2-1, the complete variable domain is DAGVTQSPTHLIKTRGQQVTLRCSPKSGHDTVSWYQQALGQGPQFIFQYYEEEERQRGNFPDRFSGHQFPNYSSELNVNALLLGDSALYLCASSLSGGYNEQFFGPGTRLTVL.

This clone was counted once. The V gene is TRBV12-5, the J gene TRBJ2-2; D may be TRBD1 (5 bases). This CDR3 region has 20 residues. V shed 1 base and J shed 4 bases, with 25 bases lying between them. Germline V gene sequence: CDR1 LGHNT, CDR2 FRNRAP. CDR3 amino acids: CASGLAPTLGGRAATGELFF. CDR3 DNA: TGTGCTAGTGGTTTGGCACCGACTTTGGGTGGCAGGGCGGCCACCGGGGAGCTGTTTTTT.

The gene calls are TRBV7-9 and TRBJ2-7; TRBD1 is a possible D gene (5 bases). The CDR3 totals 12 residues. CDR1 is SEHNR and CDR2 is FQNEAQ in the germline V gene (reference sequence). V was cut by 1 base and J by 5 bases, with 6 bases left in between. DNA of the CDR3: TGTGCCAGCAGCTTAGAGGGGAACGAGCAGTACTTC. Translation gives CASSLEGNEQYF.

The chain combines TRBV9 with TRBJ2-1; TRBD1 is a possible D gene (6 bases). The CDR3 is made up of 15 amino acids. The germline V and J ends were trimmed by 1 base and 5 bases, with 13 bases remaining between them. Germline V gene sequence: CDR1 SGDLS, CDR2 YYNGEE. CDR3 nucleotide sequence: TGTGCCAGCAGCGTATGGGCAGGGGTAGACAATGAGCAGTTCTTC. As protein: CASSVWAGVDNEQFF.

V usage is TRBV11-2 and J usage is TRBJ2-7; 12 bases map to TRBD2. Trimming cost V 5 bases and J 6 bases; bases outside gene matches: 5. Germline values: CDR1 SGHAT, CDR2 FQNNGV. The CDR3 length is 14 residues. In nucleotides, the CDR3 is TGTGCCAGCAGCCGACTAGCGGGGGAGGGCGAGCAGTACTTC. Amino acid sequence: CASSRLAGEGEQYF.

V and J are TRBV7-2 and TRBJ1-5, with a possible D match to TRBD1 (5 bases). The ends were cut back, 5 bases at V and 5 bases at J, with 7 bases in the middle. Germline lookup yields CDR1 SGHTA and CDR2 FQGNSA. CDR3 length equals 12 residues. The CDR3 coding sequence is TGTGCCAGCAGCGACAGAGATCAGCCCCAGCATTTT. Encoded protein: CASSDRDQPQHF.